These 20 T cell receptor beta chains originate from one sample sequenced in a study of cytomegalovirus exposure and HLA in healthy donors. A multiplex PCR was run with 60 Vbeta primers and 13 Jbeta primers. The protocol was immunoSEQ multiplex PCR, while the TCRdb copy is restricted to in-frame clones and leaves out a portion. Of about 220,000 clones listed, roughly 82% are singletons. Sequenced: PBMCs. These receptors were obtained from a man in his forties in good health and CMV-seropositive.

The chain couples TRBV19 to TRBJ2-1, with 13 bases identical to TRBD2. The germline V gene encodes CDR1 LNHDA and CDR2 SQIVND (reference sequence). The CDR3 sequence is 15 residues long. J gave up 8 bases and V 5 bases, and 6 bases lay outside the gene matches. CDR3 sequence: CASSWTSGSYDEQFF. CDR3 nucleotides: TGTGCCAGTAGTTGGACTAGCGGGAGTTACGATGAGCAGTTCTTC.

The V call is TRBV4-2, the J call TRBJ1-2; TRBD1 is a possible D gene (6 bases). Trimming took 3 bases from V and 6 from J, leaving 11 bases between them. The CDR3 consists of 13 residues. Germline CDR1 LGHNA, CDR2 YNFKEQ. The CDR3 protein is CASSQSRQDGYTF. CDR3 nucleotide sequence: TGTGCCAGCAGCCAGTCCCGACAGGATGGCTACACCTTC.

This clone appeared a few times. The J gene is TRBJ1-5, the V gene TRBV27, with D possibly matching TRBD1 (5 bases). V was cut by 4 bases and J by 7 bases, with 14 bases left in between. The CDR3 extends over 14 amino acids. Looked up from germline, CDR1 is MNHEY and CDR2 is SMNVEV (reference sequence). CDR3 bases: TGTGCCAGCAGTTCTGACAGACTCTGGCAGCCCCAGCATTTT. As protein: CASSSDRLWQPQHF.

The CDR3 here is CASSLLFSGVGNEQFF. For the CDR3, the DNA is TGTGCCAGCAGCCTACTTTTTAGCGGTGTTGGCAATGAGCAGTTCTTC. V gene TRBV9 combines with J gene TRBJ2-1; maybe TRBD2 (6 bases). The CDR3 is 16 residues long. Trimming took 4 bases from V and 6 from J, leaving 20 bases between them. Germline lookup yields CDR1 SGDLS and CDR2 YYNGEE.

This clone came up once. The chain links TRBV9 to TRBJ1-5; perhaps TRBD1 as D (5 bases). Germline CDR1 reads SGDLS; CDR2 reads YYNGEE. The V end lost 0 bases, the J end lost 5 bases, and 12 bases lay between the germline ends. The CDR3 is 15 residues long. The DNA for the CDR3 is TGTGCCAGCAGCGTAGGCTGGGGGGGTGATCAGCCCCAGCATTTT. As protein: CASSVGWGGDQPQHF.

The rearrangement links TRBV19 to TRBJ1-2, with no clear D. Deletions cut 9 bases from V and 3 bases from J, with 5 bases between. The CDR3 covers 10 residues. Per germline, CDR1 LNHDA and CDR2 SQIVND (reference sequence). The CDR3 loop reads CASGDYGYTF. For the CDR3, the DNA is TGTGCCAGCGGGGACTATGGCTACACCTTC.

The gene calls are TRBV27 and TRBJ1-1, with 7 bases fitting TRBD1. CDR1 is MNHEY, CDR2 SMNVEV, per germline (reference sequence). CDR3 size: 15 residues. Unmatched junction bases numbered 7, after V lost 5 bases and J lost 1 base. The CDR3 region has the DNA TGTGCCAGCAGTCCCCAGGACAGGAAGAACACTGAAGCTTTCTTT. It encodes CASSPQDRKNTEAFF.

The chain joins TRBV21-1 to TRBJ2-7; the table names TRBD1, a call not compared with the DNA. TRBV21-1 is described as a pseudogene. This CDR3 is 14 amino acids long. CDR3 amino acids: CASISMDTNYEQYV. In nucleotides, the CDR3 is TGTGCCAGCATTTCGATGGACACGAACTACGAGCAGTACGTC.

The chain has TRBV27 and TRBJ2-5; TRBD2 aligns across 7 bases. The V and J ends lost 4 bases and 5 bases, in that order; junction bases with no gene match: 10. CDR1 MNHEY and CDR2 SMNVEV come from the germline V gene (reference sequence). The CDR3 sequence is 15 residues long. In DNA form, the CDR3 reads TGTGCCAGCAGTTGGGGAGGGGCAAACGCGGAGACCCAGTACTTC. Translated, it gives CASSWGGANAETQYF.

The CDR3 DNA follows: TGCAGCGTTGCCCCGGGGAATGAGCAGTTCTTC. It yields the protein CSVAPGNEQFF. The chain joins TRBV29-1 to TRBJ2-1; tentative D call: TRBD2 (5 bases). This CDR3 region has 11 residues. Trimming took off 4 bases at V and 7 bases at J, with 8 bases between the two ends. In germline, CDR1 is SQVTM, CDR2 ANQGSEA.

The genes are TRBV29-1 and TRBJ2-1; TRBD1 agrees at 7 bases. The CDR3 length is 13 residues. Unmatched junction bases numbered 12, after V lost 7 bases and J lost 9 bases. Per the germline V gene, CDR1 is SQVTM and CDR2 is ANQGSEA. The CDR3 loop reads CSASEPPGGEQFF. The CDR3 DNA sequence: TGCAGCGCCTCGGAGCCGCCAGGGGGTGAGCAGTTCTTC.

This chain joins TRBV9 and TRBJ1-1; D perhaps matches TRBD1 (5 bases). Germline-derived CDR1 and CDR2 are SGDLS and YYNGEE. Trimming took off 0 bases at V and 0 bases at J, with 15 bases between the two ends. The CDR3 is made up of 17 amino acids. The CDR3 nucleotides read TGTGCCAGCAGCGTAGATGACGTTTGGGGGGTGAACACTGAAGCTTTCTTT. Encoded protein: CASSVDDVWGVNTEAFF.

The chain combines TRBV30 with TRBJ1-1; D uncertain. The V gene lost 3 bases and the J gene lost 5 bases, with 22 bases spanning the gap. Germline CDR1 GTSNPN, CDR2 SVGIG (reference sequence). The CDR3 sequence is 16 residues long. CDR3 loop: CAWRHPTEVFRTEAFF. The DNA of the CDR3 is TGTGCCTGGAGGCACCCAACTGAAGTTTTTCGGACTGAAGCTTTCTTT.

The chain couples TRBV27 to TRBJ2-7; D is ambiguous. The V end lost 6 bases, the J end lost 6 bases, and 9 bases lay between the germline ends. Looked up from germline, CDR1 is MNHEY and CDR2 is SMNVEV (reference sequence). The CDR3 has 11 amino acids. CDR3 in DNA: TGTGCCAGCAGAACCACGGGCGAGCAGTACTTC. Translating it yields CASRTTGEQYF.

The V call is TRBV29-1, the J call TRBJ2-7; TRBD2 matches at 11 bases. Trimming took 3 bases from V and 4 from J; bases not matched to a gene: 5. Germline CDR1 SQVTM, CDR2 ANQGSEA. The CDR3 is made up of 14 amino acids. CDR3 coding DNA: TGCAGCGTTGAGATAGCGGGAGGGGATTACGAGCAGTACTTC. The encoded protein is CSVEIAGGDYEQYF.

The gene calls are TRBV11-2 and TRBJ2-1; D may be TRBD1 (6 bases). Trimming took 5 bases from V and 4 from J, leaving 12 bases between them. Germline V gene lookup returns CDR1 SGHAT and CDR2 FQNNGV. This CDR3 spans 14 amino acids. This CDR3 is CASSPEDRYNEQFF. DNA for the CDR3: TGTGCCAGCAGCCCCGAGGACAGATACAATGAGCAGTTCTTC.

The chain carries TRBV9 and TRBJ2-7; the D gene is possibly TRBD2 (6 bases). The CDR3 spans 18 residues. V shed 4 bases and J shed 0 bases, with 23 bases lying between them. Germline CDR1 and CDR2: SGDLS and YYNGEE. The CDR3 DNA sequence: TGTGCCAGCAGCCCCACATGCTGGGGGGACGGAGGCTCCTACGAGCAGTACGTC. The encoded protein is CASSPTCWGDGGSYEQYV.

The chain recombines TRBV27 with TRBJ2-7; the D gene is possibly TRBD2 (5 bases). V lost 3 bases and J 3 bases, leaving 18 bases between the germline ends. Germline V CDR1 and CDR2: MNHEY, SMNVEV (reference sequence). The CDR3 contains 16 residues. The CDR3 DNA reads TGTGCCAGCAGTTTTGAGAGCGGTAAAAAGGGCTACGAGCAGTACGTC. Its translation is CASSFESGKKGYEQYV.

Written as DNA, the CDR3 is TGTGCCAGCAGCTCCACAGGGGGAGAGGACTATGGCTACACCTTC. It codes for CASSSTGGEDYGYTF. The gene calls are TRBV6-5 and TRBJ1-2, with 8 positions matching TRBD1. V was pared by 6 bases and J by 3 bases, with 9 bases of the junction left unmatched. The CDR3 is made up of 15 amino acids. The V gene's germline CDR1 is MNHEY and CDR2 SVGAGI.

The sample holds one count of this clone. The CDR3 protein is CAWSKAGLADYNEQFF. In DNA form, the CDR3 reads TGTGCCTGGAGTAAAGCGGGACTAGCGGATTACAATGAGCAGTTCTTC. This chain uses TRBV30 with TRBJ2-1, with 11 bases aligning to TRBD2. The CDR3 length is 16 residues. V lost 2 bases and J lost 4; bases outside the gene matches: 7. Germline V gene sequence: CDR1 GTSNPN, CDR2 SVGIG (reference sequence).